One and the same sample provided the 7 T cell receptor beta chains below, sequenced in a study of blood T cell repertoires in COVID-19. The protocol was immunoSEQ multiplex PCR, while the TCRdb copy is restricted to in-frame clones and leaves out a portion. Of 75,000 to 90,000 clones listed, 78% are singletons. Source material: peripheral blood. Receptors were obtained from a man between 60 and 75 years old with COVID-19, enrolled during active disease.

This sequence joins TRBV7-9 and TRBJ1-1, with D possibly matching TRBD1 (6 bases). The CDR3 contains 14 residues. V was pared by 7 bases and J by 5 bases, with 17 bases between. CDR1 is SEHNR and CDR2 is FQNEAQ in the germline V gene (reference sequence). The CDR3 coding sequence is TGTGCCAGCACCACATCGGGGGGGCTAACTGAAGCTTTCTTT. Translating gives CASTTSGGLTEAFF.

The chain carries TRBV19 and TRBJ2-7; D might be TRBD1 (5 bases). V lost 7 bases, J lost 2 bases, and 15 bases lay in between. CDR1 and CDR2 from the germline V gene are LNHDA and SQIVND (reference sequence). This CDR3 comprises 14 residues. The CDR3 region is CASTTRVAAYEQYF. CDR3 DNA sequence: TGTGCCAGTACTACCAGGGTCGCCGCCTACGAGCAGTACTTC.

This clone showed up just once. This chain links TRBV5-4 with TRBJ2-3; 8 bases agree with TRBD2. Looked up from germline, CDR1 is SGHNT and CDR2 is YYREEE (reference sequence). The V and J ends lost 2 bases and 5 bases, in that order; junction bases with no gene match: 4. CDR3 length: 14 amino acids. Written as DNA, the CDR3 is TGTGCCAGCAGCTTCCGGGAGGGCGAAGATACGCAGTATTTT. Translating it yields CASSFREGEDTQYF.

As to this clone: The junction departs from germline at one end; a sequencing error may be responsible. The CDR3 region is CASSTDVGSEQFF. The CDR3, as DNA: TGTGCTAGCAGCACGGACGTTGGGAGTGAGCAGTTCTTC. The V gene is TRBV7-7, the J gene TRBJ2-1, with D maybe TRBD2 (5 bases). Germline CDR1 reads SSHAT; CDR2 reads FNYEAQ (reference sequence). This CDR3 has 13 residues.

This clone was seen many times. This chain's CDR3 is CASQRGGRGSGNTIYF. DNA for the CDR3: TGTGCCAGCCAACGGGGGGGCAGGGGCTCTGGAAACACCATATATTTT. The J gene is TRBJ1-3, the V gene TRBV4-2; the D gene is possibly TRBD1 (6 bases). CDR3 size: 16 residues. Deletions cut 8 bases from V and 0 bases from J, with 17 bases between. Germline assignment: CDR1 LGHNA and CDR2 YNFKEQ.

The chain carries TRBV5-4 and TRBJ2-7; TRBD2 matches 7 bases. The CDR3 is made up of 14 amino acids. V was pared by 4 bases and J by 7 bases, with 11 bases of the junction left unmatched. Germline V gene sequence: CDR1 SGHNT, CDR2 YYREEE (reference sequence). The CDR3 protein is CASSPRGGLVEQYF. In DNA, the CDR3 is TGTGCCAGCAGCCCCCGGGGAGGGCTCGTTGAGCAGTACTTC. The full variable domain, with the rest looked up from reference TRBV5-4 and TRBJ2-7, is ETGVTQSPTHLIKTRGQQVTLRCSSQSGHNTVSWYQQALGQGPQFIFQYYREEENGRGNFPPRFSGLQFPNYSSELNVNALELDDSALYLCASSPRGGLVEQYFGPGTRLTVT.

This rearrangement joins TRBV5-1 to TRBJ1-5, with a tentative D call TRBD1 (5 bases). The CDR3 covers 14 residues. Trimming removed 0 bases from V and 7 bases from J, with 11 bases in between. Germline V gene data show CDR1 as SGHRS and CDR2 as YFSETQ. CDR3 nucleotides: TGCGCCAGCAGCTTGGATGCTGGGGCCCAGCCCCAGCATTTT. Its translation is CASSLDAGAQPQHF. Using reference TRBV5-1 and TRBJ1-5 for the parts outside the CDR3, the full variable domain is KAGVTQTPRYLIKTRGQQVTLSCSPISGHRSVSWYQQTPGQGLQFLFEYFSETQRNKGNFPGRFSGRQFSNSRSEMNVSTLELGDSALYLCASSLDAGAQPQHFGDGTRLSIL.